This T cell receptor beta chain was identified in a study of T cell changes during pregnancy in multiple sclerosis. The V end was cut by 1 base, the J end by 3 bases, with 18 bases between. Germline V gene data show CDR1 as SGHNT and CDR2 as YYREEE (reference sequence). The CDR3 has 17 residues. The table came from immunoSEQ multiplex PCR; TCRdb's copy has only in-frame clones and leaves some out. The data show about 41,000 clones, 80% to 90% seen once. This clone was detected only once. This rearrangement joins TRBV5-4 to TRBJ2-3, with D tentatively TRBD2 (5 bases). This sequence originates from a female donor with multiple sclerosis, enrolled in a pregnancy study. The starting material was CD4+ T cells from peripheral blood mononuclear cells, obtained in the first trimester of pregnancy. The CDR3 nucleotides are TGTGCCAGCAGCTTGTCCATCCGGACTTCTCCTACAGATACGCAGTATTTT. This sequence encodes CASSLSIRTSPTDTQYF.